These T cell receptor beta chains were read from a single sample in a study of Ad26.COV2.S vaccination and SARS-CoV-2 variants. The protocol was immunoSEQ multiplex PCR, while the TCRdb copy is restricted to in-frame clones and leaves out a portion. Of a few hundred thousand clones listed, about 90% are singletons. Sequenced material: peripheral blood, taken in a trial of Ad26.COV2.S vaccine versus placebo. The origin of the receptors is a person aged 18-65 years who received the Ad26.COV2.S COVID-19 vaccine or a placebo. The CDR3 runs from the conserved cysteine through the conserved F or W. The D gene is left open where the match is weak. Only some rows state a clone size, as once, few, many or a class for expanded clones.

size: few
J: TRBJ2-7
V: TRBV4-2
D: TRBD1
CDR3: CASSQSGQVSYEQYF
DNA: TGTGCCAGCAGCCAATCGGGACAGGTATCCTACGAGCAGTACTTC

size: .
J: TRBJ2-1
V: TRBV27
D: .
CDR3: CASSFRDRPIDEQFF
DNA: TGTGCCAGCAGTTTCCGGGACCGGCCCATCGATGAGCAGTTCTTC

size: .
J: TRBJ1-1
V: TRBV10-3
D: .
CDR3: CAISQRENTEAFF
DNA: TGTGCCATCAGCCAACGGGAGAACACTGAAGCTTTCTTT

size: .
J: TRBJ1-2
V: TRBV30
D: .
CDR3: CAWAVFTDGYTF
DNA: TGTGCCTGGGCCGTTTTTACGGATGGCTACACCTTC

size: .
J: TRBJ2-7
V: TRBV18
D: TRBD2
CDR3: CASSPRLAGGSSYEQYF
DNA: TGTGCCAGCTCACCCCGACTAGCGGGAGGGAGCTCCTACGAGCAGTACTTC

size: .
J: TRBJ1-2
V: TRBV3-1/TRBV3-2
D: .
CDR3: CASSPSPGYGYTF
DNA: TGTGCCAGCAGCCCATCCCCAGGGTATGGCTACACCTTC

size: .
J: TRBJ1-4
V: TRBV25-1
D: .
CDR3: CASSESRNPFREKLFF
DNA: TGTGCCAGCAGTGAATCTAGGAACCCTTTTCGAGAAAAACTGTTTTTT

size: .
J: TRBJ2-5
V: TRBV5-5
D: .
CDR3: CASSSTGNQETQYF
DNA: TGTGCCAGCAGCTCTACAGGGAACCAAGAGACCCAGTACTTC

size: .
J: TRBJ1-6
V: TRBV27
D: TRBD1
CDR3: CASSFVRQGPDSPLHF
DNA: TGTGCCAGCAGTTTTGTCCGACAGGGGCCCGATTCACCCCTCCACTTT

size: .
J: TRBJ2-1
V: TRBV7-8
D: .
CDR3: CASSGSEVSNEQFF
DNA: TGTGCCAGCAGTGGGTCGGAGGTCAGCAATGAGCAGTTCTTC

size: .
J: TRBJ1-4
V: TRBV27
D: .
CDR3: CASSLADRRGEKLFF
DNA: TGTGCCAGCAGTTTAGCCGACAGGCGGGGTGAAAAACTGTTTTTT

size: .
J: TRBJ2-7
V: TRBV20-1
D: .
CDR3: CSASLEGYEQYF
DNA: TGCAGTGCTAGTCTTGAGGGCTACGAGCAGTACTTC

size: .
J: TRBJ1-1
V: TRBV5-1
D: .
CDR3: CASSPNVDTEAFF
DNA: TGCGCCAGCAGTCCGAATGTCGACACTGAAGCTTTCTTT

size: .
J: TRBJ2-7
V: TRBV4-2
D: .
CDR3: CASTPGGVGEQYF
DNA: TGTGCCAGCACCCCAGGTGGGGTAGGGGAGCAGTACTTC

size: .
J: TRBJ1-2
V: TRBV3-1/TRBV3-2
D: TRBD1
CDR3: CASSPGQSGGYTF
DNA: TGTGCCAGCAGCCCGGGACAGAGTGGTGGCTACACCTTC

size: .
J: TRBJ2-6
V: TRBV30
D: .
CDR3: CAWSAQGGYGANVLTF
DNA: TGTGCCTGGAGTGCACAGGGAGGGTATGGGGCCAACGTCCTGACTTTC

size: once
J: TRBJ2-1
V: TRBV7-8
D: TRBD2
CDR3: CASSLSPTSGDNEQFF
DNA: TGTGCCAGCAGCTTATCCCCCACTAGCGGTGACAATGAGCAGTTCTTC

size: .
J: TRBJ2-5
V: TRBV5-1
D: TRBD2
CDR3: CASSPGTSGLQETQYF
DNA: TGCGCCAGCAGCCCCGGGACTAGCGGCCTACAAGAGACCCAGTACTTC

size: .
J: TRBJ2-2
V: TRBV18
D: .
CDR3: CASSPESGSNTGELFF
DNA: TGTGCCAGCTCACCAGAAAGCGGATCGAACACCGGGGAGCTGTTTTTT

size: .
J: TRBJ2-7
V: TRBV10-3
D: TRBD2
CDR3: CAISVTSGIGYEQYF
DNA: TGTGCCATCAGCGTCACTAGCGGGATAGGTTACGAGCAGTACTTC

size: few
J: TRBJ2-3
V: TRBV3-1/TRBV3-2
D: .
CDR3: CASRDHTDTQYF
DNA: TGTGCCAGCAGGGACCACACAGATACGCAGTATTTT

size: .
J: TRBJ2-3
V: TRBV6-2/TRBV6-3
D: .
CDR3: CASSYSRGHTDTQYF
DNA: TGTGCCAGCAGTTACTCGAGGGGACACACAGATACGCAGTATTTT

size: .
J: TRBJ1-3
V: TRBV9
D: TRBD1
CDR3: CASSQDRVGNTIYF
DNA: TGTGCCAGCAGCCAGGACAGGGTCGGAAACACCATATATTTT

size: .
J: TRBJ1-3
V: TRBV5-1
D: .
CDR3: CASSLLKPIYF
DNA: TGCGCCAGCAGCTTGCTCAAGCCCATATATTTT

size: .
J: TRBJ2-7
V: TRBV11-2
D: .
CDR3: CASSLDSYEQYF
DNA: TGTGCCAGCAGCTTGGACAGTTACGAGCAGTACTTC

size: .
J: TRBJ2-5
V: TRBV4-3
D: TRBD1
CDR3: CASSQVGTGGLETQYF
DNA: TGCGCCAGCAGCCAAGTCGGGACAGGGGGCCTGGAGACCCAGTACTTC

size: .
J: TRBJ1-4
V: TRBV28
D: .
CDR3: CASSRIRGYNEKLFF
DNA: TGTGCCAGCAGCCGAATTAGGGGGTACAATGAAAAACTGTTTTTT

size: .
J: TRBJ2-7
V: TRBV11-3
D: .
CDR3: CASSHSGSHEQYF
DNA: TGTGCCAGCAGCCATTCAGGGAGCCACGAGCAGTACTTC

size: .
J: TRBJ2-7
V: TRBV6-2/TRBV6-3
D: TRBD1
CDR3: CASSLDRESEQYF
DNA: TGTGCCAGCAGCCTCGACAGGGAAAGCGAGCAGTACTTC

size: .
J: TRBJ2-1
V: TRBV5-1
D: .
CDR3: CASSLDLGGYNEQFF
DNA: TGCGCCAGCAGCTTGGATCTGGGGGGCTACAATGAGCAGTTCTTC

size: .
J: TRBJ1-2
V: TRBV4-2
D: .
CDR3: CASSQAGDLGYTF
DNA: TGTGCCAGCAGCCAAGCTGGGGATCTGGGCTACACCTTC

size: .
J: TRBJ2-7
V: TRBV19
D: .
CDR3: CASSPLLAGYEQYF
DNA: TGTGCCAGTAGTCCCCTTCTGGCAGGCTACGAGCAGTACTTC

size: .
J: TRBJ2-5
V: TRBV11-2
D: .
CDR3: CASSLDTRANTEETQYF
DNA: TGTGCCAGCAGCTTAGACACCCGCGCCAACACCGAAGAGACCCAGTACTTC

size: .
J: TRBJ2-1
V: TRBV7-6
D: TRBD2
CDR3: CASSGGLASYNEQFF
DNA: TGTGCCAGCAGCGGGGGACTAGCATCATACAATGAGCAGTTCTTC

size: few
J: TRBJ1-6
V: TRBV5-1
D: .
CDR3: CASSLGTSNSPLHF
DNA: TGCGCCAGCAGCTTGGGGACGAGTAATTCACCCCTCCACTTT